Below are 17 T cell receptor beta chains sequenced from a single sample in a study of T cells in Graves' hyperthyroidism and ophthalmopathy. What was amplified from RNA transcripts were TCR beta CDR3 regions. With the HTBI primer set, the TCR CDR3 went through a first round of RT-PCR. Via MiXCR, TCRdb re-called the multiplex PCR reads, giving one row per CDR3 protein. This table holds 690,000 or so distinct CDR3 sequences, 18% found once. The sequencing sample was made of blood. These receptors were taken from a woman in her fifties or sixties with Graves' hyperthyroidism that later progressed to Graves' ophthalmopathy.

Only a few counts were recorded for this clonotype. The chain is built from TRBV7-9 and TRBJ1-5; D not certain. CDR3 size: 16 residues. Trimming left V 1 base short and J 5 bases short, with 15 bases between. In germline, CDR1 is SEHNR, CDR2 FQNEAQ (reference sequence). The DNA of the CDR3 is TGTGCCAGCAGCTTAGGAAGGTCGGCCTGGGATCAGCCCCAGCATTTT. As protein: CASSLGRSAWDQPQHF.

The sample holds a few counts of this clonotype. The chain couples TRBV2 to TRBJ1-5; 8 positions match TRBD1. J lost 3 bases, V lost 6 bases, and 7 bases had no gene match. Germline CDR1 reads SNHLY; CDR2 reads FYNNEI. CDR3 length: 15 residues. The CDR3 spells CASSKTGAINQPQHF. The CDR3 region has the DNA TGTGCCAGCAGCAAGACAGGGGCCATCAATCAGCCCCAGCATTTT.

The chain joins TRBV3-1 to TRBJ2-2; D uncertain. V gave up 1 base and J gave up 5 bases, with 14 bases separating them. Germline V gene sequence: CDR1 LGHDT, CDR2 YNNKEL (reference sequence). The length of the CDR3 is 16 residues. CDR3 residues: CASSQVTGSGTGELFF. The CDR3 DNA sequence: TGTGCCAGCAGCCAAGTGACGGGTTCGGGTACCGGGGAGCTGTTTTTT.

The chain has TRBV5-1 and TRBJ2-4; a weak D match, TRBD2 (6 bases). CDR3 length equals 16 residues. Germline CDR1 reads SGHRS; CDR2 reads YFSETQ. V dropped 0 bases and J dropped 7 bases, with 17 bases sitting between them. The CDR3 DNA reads TGCGCCAGCAGCTTGGGGCCCCTAGGACGGGGGAACATTCAGTACTTC. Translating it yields CASSLGPLGRGNIQYF.

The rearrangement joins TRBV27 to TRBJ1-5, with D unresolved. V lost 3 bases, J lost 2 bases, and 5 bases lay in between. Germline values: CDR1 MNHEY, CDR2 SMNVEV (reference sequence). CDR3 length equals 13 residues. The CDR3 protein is CASSFYGNQPQHF. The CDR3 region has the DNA TGTGCCAGCAGTTTTTATGGCAATCAGCCCCAGCATTTT.

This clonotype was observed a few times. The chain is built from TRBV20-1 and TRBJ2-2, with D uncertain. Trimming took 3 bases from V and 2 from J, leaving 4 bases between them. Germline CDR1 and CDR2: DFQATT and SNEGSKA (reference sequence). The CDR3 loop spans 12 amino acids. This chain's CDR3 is CSARRNTGELFF. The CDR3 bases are TGCAGTGCTAGGAGAAACACCGGGGAGCTGTTTTTT.

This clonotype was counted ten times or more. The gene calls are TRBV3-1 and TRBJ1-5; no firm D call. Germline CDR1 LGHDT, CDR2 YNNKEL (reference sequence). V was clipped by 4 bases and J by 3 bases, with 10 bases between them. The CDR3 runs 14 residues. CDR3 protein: CASSLRQYNQPQHF. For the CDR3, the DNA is TGTGCCAGCAGCCTCAGACAATACAATCAGCCCCAGCATTTT.

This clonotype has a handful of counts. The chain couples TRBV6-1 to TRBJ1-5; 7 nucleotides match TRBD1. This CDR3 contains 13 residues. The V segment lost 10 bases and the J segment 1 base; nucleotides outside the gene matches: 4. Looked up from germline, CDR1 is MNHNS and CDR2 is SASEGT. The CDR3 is CATPQGSNQPQHF. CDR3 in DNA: TGTGCCACCCCACAGGGGAGCAATCAGCCCCAGCATTTT.

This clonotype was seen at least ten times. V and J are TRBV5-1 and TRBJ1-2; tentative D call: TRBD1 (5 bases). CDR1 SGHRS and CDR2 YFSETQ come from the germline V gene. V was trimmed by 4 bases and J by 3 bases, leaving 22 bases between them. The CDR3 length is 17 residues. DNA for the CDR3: TGCGCCAGCAGCCCACGAACCGGGACGGCCAACTACTATGGCTACACCTTC. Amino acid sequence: CASSPRTGTANYYGYTF.

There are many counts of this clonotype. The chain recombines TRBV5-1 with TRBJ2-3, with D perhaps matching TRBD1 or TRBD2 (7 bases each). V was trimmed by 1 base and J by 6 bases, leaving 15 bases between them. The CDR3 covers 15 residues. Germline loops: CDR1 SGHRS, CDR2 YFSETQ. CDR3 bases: TGCGCCAGCAGCTTGTCAGGGAGGGGGCGTGATACGCAGTATTTT. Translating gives CASSLSGRGRDTQYF. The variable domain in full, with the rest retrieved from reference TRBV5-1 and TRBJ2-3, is KAGVTQTPRYLIKTRGQQVTLSCSPISGHRSVSWYQQTPGQGLQFLFEYFSETQRNKGNFPGRFSGRQFSNSRSEMNVSTLELGDSALYLCASSLSGRGRDTQYFGPGTRLTVL.

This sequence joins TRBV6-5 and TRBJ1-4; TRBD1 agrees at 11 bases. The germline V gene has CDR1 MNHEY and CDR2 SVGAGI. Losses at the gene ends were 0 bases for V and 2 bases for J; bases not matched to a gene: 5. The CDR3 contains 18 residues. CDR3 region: CASSYSGQGASTNEKLFF. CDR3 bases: TGTGCCAGCAGTTACTCCGGACAGGGGGCCTCCACTAATGAAAAACTGTTTTTT.

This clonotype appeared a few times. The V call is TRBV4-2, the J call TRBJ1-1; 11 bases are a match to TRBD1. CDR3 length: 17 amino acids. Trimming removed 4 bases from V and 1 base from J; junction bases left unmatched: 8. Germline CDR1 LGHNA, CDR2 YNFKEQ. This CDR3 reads CASSPRTGGMENTEAFF. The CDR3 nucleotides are TGTGCCAGCAGCCCGAGGACAGGGGGCATGGAGAACACTGAAGCTTTCTTT.

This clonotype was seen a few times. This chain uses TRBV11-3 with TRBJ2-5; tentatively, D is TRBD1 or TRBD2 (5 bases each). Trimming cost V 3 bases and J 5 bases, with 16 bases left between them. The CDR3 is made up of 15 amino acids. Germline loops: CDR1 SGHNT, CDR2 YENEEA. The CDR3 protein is CASSLIGDPGETQYF. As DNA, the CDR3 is TGTGCCAGCAGCTTGATAGGGGACCCGGGGGAGACCCAGTACTTC.

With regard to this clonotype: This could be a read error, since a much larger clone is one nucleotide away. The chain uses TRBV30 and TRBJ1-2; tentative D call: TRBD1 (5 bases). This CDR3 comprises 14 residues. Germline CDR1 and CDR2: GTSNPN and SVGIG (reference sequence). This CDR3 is CVWSPGFANYGYTF. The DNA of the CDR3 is TGTGTCTGGAGTCCAGGGTTTGCTAACTATGGCTACACCTTC.

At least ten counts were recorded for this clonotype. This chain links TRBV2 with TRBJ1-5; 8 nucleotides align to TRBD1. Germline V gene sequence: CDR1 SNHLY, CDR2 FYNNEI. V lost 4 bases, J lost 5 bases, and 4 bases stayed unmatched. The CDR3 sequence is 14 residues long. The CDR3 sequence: CASSGTGGYQPQHF. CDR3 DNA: TGTGCCAGCAGTGGAACAGGGGGGTATCAGCCCCAGCATTTT.

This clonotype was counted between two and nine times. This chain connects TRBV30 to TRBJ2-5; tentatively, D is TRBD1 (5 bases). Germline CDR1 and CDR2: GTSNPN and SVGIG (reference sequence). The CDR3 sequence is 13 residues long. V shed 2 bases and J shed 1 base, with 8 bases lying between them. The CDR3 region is CAWSTQGQETQYF. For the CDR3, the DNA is TGTGCCTGGAGTACCCAGGGCCAAGAGACCCAGTACTTC.

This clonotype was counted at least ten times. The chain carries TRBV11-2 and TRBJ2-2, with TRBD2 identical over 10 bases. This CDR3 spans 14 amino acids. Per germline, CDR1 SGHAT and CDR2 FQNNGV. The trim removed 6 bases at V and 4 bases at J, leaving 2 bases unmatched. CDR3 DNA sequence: TGTGCCAGCAGGGGACTAGCGATCACCGGGGAGCTGTTTTTT. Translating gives CASRGLAITGELFF. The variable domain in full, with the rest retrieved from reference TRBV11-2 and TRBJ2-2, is EAGVAQSPRYKIIEKRQSVAFWCNPISGHATLYWYQQILGQGPKLLIQFQNNGVVDDSQLPKDRFSAERLKGVDSTLKIQPAKLEDSAVYLCASRGLAITGELFFGEGSRLTVL.